This T cell receptor beta chain was recovered during a study of blood T cell repertoires in COVID-19. Study as a whole: PBMCs, B-cell-depleted T cells, or T cells provided the cDNA or gDNA that made up the material.

This clone has only one observation. Original methodology: Reference gene primers were amplified, and this amplification served to estimate nucleated cell counts. Generated by immunoSEQ multiplex PCR, the TCRdb table keeps only in-frame clones and is missing some. V and J calls and clone size come straight from that table; D and trimming were deduced from the DNA. Seen here are 250,000 to 300,000 clones, around nine tenths observed once, and the top ten hold roughly 10%. Per the germline V gene, CDR1 is SGHNT and CDR2 is YYREEE (reference sequence). V dropped 4 bases and J dropped 1 base, with 11 bases sitting between them. CDR3 length: 14 amino acids. Seattle cases were enrolled at active infection and followed longitudinally.

The gene calls are TRBV5-4 and TRBJ1-1; D possibly corresponds to TRBD1 (6 bases). The sequence came from a woman in her twenties or thirties with COVID-19, enrolled during active disease. The sample comprised peripheral blood. The CDR3 DNA reads TGTGCCAGCAGCCCTCGAGGGGGGAACACTGAAGCTTTCTTT. It codes for CASSPRGGNTEAFF.